The T cell receptor beta chain described here comes from a study of identical twins. Findings and limits, study-wide: Where beta out-of-frame sequences were concerned, excess twin sharing was weaker.

To note about this clonotype: No antigen is known for it.

Each CDR3 protein is one row after TCRdb ran MiXCR on the 5' RACE reads. The data contain under 500,000 distinct CDR3 sequences, more than 13% of them singletons. These data were likewise used in another study, on yellow fever vaccine responses in identical twins.

The TCR sequence derives from a woman aged 18-29 years in good health. The source material was CD4+ T cells sorted from blood.

For the CDR3, the DNA is TGCAGTGCGTTGACCCGACGGCTAGCGGGAGGGTCCTACGAGCAGTACTTC. Its protein is CSALTRRLAGGSYEQYF. This chain joins TRBV20-1 and TRBJ2-7; 12 bases align to TRBD2. The CDR3 covers 17 residues. CDR1 is DFQATT, CDR2 SNEGSKA, per germline (reference sequence). With V trimmed by 6 bases and J by 1 base, 13 bases remained unmatched.